The 5 T cell receptor beta chains reported below all come from one sample, sequenced in a study of cytomegalovirus exposure and HLA in healthy donors. PCR was performed using 60 Vbeta and 13 Jbeta primers. Generated by immunoSEQ multiplex PCR, the TCRdb table keeps only in-frame clones and is missing some. The sample carries about 100,000 clones, 81% recorded once. The sequencing input was PBMCs. Receptor source: a woman in her seventies in good health and CMV-seropositive.

The J gene is TRBJ2-5, the V gene TRBV4-2; D might be TRBD1 (5 bases). The V gene's germline CDR1 is LGHNA and CDR2 YNFKEQ. V lost 1 base and J lost 5, with 8 bases in between. The CDR3 contains 13 residues. The CDR3 nucleotides are TGTGCCAGCAGCCAAGGGGGCCGGGAGACCCAGTACTTC. This gives the protein CASSQGGRETQYF.

The rearrangement joins TRBV28 to TRBJ2-7, with TRBD2 matching 10 bases. In germline, CDR1 is MDHEN, CDR2 SYDVKM. The CDR3 spans 14 residues. J lost 0 bases, V lost 8 bases, and 4 bases had no gene match. CDR3 sequence: CASELAGSSYEQYF. The CDR3 DNA reads as TGTGCCAGCGAACTAGCGGGGTCCTCCTACGAGCAGTACTTC.

This clone has just one count. The chain carries TRBV7-2 and TRBJ1-3; no firm D call. The CDR3 totals 15 residues. Germline assignment: CDR1 SGHTA and CDR2 FQGNSA. V was cut by 2 bases and J by 0 bases, with 8 bases left in between. CDR3 bases: TGTGCCAGCAGCTTACCCCTAAGCTCTGGAAACACCATATATTTT. Its protein is CASSLPLSSGNTIYF.

CDR3 region: CASSPGTSGSSYNEQFF. The CDR3 DNA reads TGCGCCAGCAGCCCTGGGACTAGCGGGAGCTCCTACAATGAGCAGTTCTTC. The J gene is TRBJ2-1, the V gene TRBV4-3, with 14 positions matching TRBD2. J was trimmed by 0 bases and V by 4 bases; bases with no gene match: 2. The CDR3 has 17 residues. The germline V gene has CDR1 LGHNA and CDR2 YSLEER.

This chain connects TRBV7-8 to TRBJ2-7; perhaps TRBD1 as D (5 bases). Germline CDR1 and CDR2: SGHVS and FQNEAQ. V dropped 1 base and J dropped 2 bases, with 15 bases sitting between them. This CDR3 contains 16 residues. For the CDR3, the DNA is TGTGCCAGCAGCTTAGTGGGGCTTGGACGAACCTACGAGCAGTACTTC. Residues: CASSLVGLGRTYEQYF.